The next 13 T cell receptor beta chains were all read from a single sample in a study of monozygotic twins with inflammatory bowel disease. Following a re-call of the 5' RACE reads, TCRdb has one entry per CDR3 protein and lacks DNA. The listing contains more than 300,000 distinct CDR3 sequences. The sample taken for sequencing was blood. All receptors come from a human donor with ulcerative colitis or Crohn's disease, or a healthy co-twin of an affected twin (not recorded which).

The V and J genes are TRBV5-4 and TRBJ1-2; TCRdb gives TRBD1 as the D gene, but with no DNA this cannot be confirmed. Germline loops: CDR1 SGHNT, CDR2 YYREEE (reference sequence). The CDR3 consists of 19 residues. This CDR3 reads CASSLVRGTDPSSSYGYTF.

The CDR3 here is CASSLYRASNTGELFF. The chain is built from TRBV7-2 and TRBJ2-2; TCRdb designates TRBD2, a call that cannot be tested without DNA. Germline values: CDR1 SGHTA, CDR2 FQGNSA. The CDR3 is made up of 16 amino acids.

The V and J genes are TRBV19 and TRBJ2-7; TCRdb indicates TRBD1, and absent DNA this call remains unverified. From germline, CDR1 is LNHDA and CDR2 SQIVND (reference sequence). The CDR3 extends over 15 amino acids. This CDR3 reads CASSISGTGVYEQYF.

The chain recombines TRBV20-1 with TRBJ1-2; lacking DNA, the TRBD1 call made by TCRdb goes unchecked. The CDR3 length is 16 residues. CDR1 is DFQATT and CDR2 is SNEGSKA in the germline V gene (reference sequence). CDR3: CSASITPGQTNYGYTF.

This chain connects TRBV5-6 to TRBJ1-1; absent DNA, TCRdb's TRBD1 call cannot be checked. This CDR3 comprises 13 residues. CDR1 SGHDT and CDR2 YYEEEE come from the germline V gene. This chain's CDR3 is CASNKDRVTEAFF.

The CDR3 here is CASSGPSGTAAQPQHF. The chain joins TRBV25-1 to TRBJ1-5; as DNA is missing, the TRBD1 call by TCRdb cannot be tested. CDR1 and CDR2 from the germline V gene are MGHDK and SYGVNS. This CDR3 comprises 16 residues.

The chain couples TRBV7-9 to TRBJ2-7. This CDR3 has 14 residues. The germline V gene encodes CDR1 SEHNR and CDR2 FQNEAQ (reference sequence). CDR3: CASSYGRGSYEQYF.

The chain couples TRBV20-1 to TRBJ2-3; TCRdb calls TRBD2, which cannot be checked without DNA. Germline CDR1 and CDR2: DFQATT and SNEGSKA (reference sequence). The CDR3 consists of 18 residues. The chain's CDR3 is CSAFHLRTSGGEADTQYF.

The chain is built from TRBV5-1 and TRBJ2-5; TCRdb names TRBD1, which stays unverified in the absence of DNA. The CDR3 totals 15 residues. Germline loops: CDR1 SGHRS, CDR2 YFSETQ. The CDR3 is CASSLGTAKQETQYF.

The chain recombines TRBV5-1 with TRBJ2-3. Per the germline V gene, CDR1 is SGHRS and CDR2 is YFSETQ. This CDR3 contains 15 residues. The CDR3 sequence is CASSLAISGTDTQYF.

The chain uses TRBV5-1 and TRBJ2-7; no DNA is available, so the TRBD1 call from TCRdb remains unchecked. In germline, CDR1 is SGHRS, CDR2 YFSETQ. CDR3 length: 15 residues. CDR3 protein: CASSLALGQVFEQNF.

The gene calls are TRBV29-1 and TRBJ2-7; the D call from TCRdb, TRBD1, cannot be confirmed without DNA. CDR3 length: 14 amino acids. In germline, CDR1 is SQVTM, CDR2 ANQGSEA. CDR3 in amino acids: CSVESVDRIGEQYF.

The genes are TRBV20-1 and TRBJ2-2; TCRdb gives TRBD2 as the D gene, but with no DNA this cannot be confirmed. This CDR3 region has 16 residues. CDR1 is DFQATT and CDR2 is SNEGSKA in the germline V gene (reference sequence). The CDR3 sequence is CSARVGSGANTGELFF.